This T cell receptor beta chain was identified in a study of identifying expanded T cells in peripheral blood. Study conclusions and caveats: Variance in clone template counts between approximately 2-week samples significantly increased with total template count across all healthy donors.

Details on this clone: Its antigen is as yet unknown.

Collection occurred without any documented infections or immune events in donors. The CDR3 is made up of 13 amino acids. The V end was cut by 0 bases, the J end by 8 bases, with 11 bases between. Germline CDR1 is SGHRS and CDR2 is YFSETQ. Clones were read by immunoSEQ multiplex PCR, and TCRdb kept only the in-frame ones, dropping some. The sample has over 45,000 clones; about 85% are singletons. The J gene is TRBJ1-1, the V gene TRBV5-1; unclear D gene. The origin of this receptor is a person aged 18 to 70 in good health. The sequencing sample was made of blood. The CDR3 DNA reads as TGCGCCAGCAGCTTGGGGGAGTCCAGGGAAGCTTTCTTT. Protein product: CASSLGESREAFF.